These 23 T cell receptor beta chains were all obtained from the same sample, sequenced in a study of early T cells in non-severe SARS-CoV-2 infection (dated by TCRdb to the early 2020s). Library generation was performed with 5' RACE. These reads were obtained on a NextSeq 500. In-frame beta chains were kept once TCRdb had trimmed the public reads at Q25 with fastp and called clones with MiXCR. Here each entry gathers all rows of one CDR3 protein and keeps the most common genes and DNA. The sample contains 60,000 to 75,000 distinct CDR3 sequences, about 12% of them found a single time. Jointly, the top ten make up 5% to 6.5% of the sample. The sequenced sample was whole blood. These receptors all stem from an adult who was a healthcare worker with PCR-confirmed SARS-CoV-2 infection or an uninfected control (not recorded which).

V and J are TRBV3-1 and TRBJ2-7; a possible D gene is TRBD1 (5 bases). CDR3 size: 15 residues. Germline values: CDR1 LGHDT, CDR2 YNNKEL (reference sequence). V dropped 4 bases and J dropped 4 bases, with 17 bases sitting between them. DNA of the CDR3: TGTGCCAGCAGCCCTCGGATCCAGGGATTATACGAGCAGTACTTC. Its translation: CASSPRIQGLYEQYF.

This clonotype was counted only a few times. The J gene is TRBJ2-7, the V gene TRBV6-2 or TRBV6-3; no definite D call. Trimming left V 7 bases short and J 3 bases short, with 10 bases between. The CDR3 length is 12 residues. From germline, CDR1 is MNHEY and CDR2 SVGEGT. The CDR3 loop is CASTSPGYEQYF. The CDR3 coding sequence is TGTGCCAGCACCTCCCCGGGCTACGAGCAGTACTTC.

The genes are TRBV4-3 and TRBJ1-1; tentatively, D is TRBD1 (5 bases). The CDR3 totals 13 residues. Trimming left V 0 bases short and J 4 bases short, with 6 bases between. The germline gives CDR1 LGHNA, CDR2 YSLEER. In nucleotides, the CDR3 is TGCGCCAGCAGCCAAGATGGGGGCACTGAAGCTTTCTTT. Its protein product is CASSQDGGTEAFF.

This sequence joins TRBV20-1 and TRBJ2-3; 11 nucleotides agree with TRBD1. The ends lost 3 bases at V and 9 bases at J; junction bases unmatched: 8. Germline V gene lookup returns CDR1 DFQATT and CDR2 SNEGSKA (reference sequence). The CDR3 loop spans 14 amino acids. CDR3 in DNA: TGCAGTGCTAGGGGGACAGGGGGAAAGTGGACGCAGTATTTT. This codes for CSARGTGGKWTQYF.

The V gene is TRBV7-2, the J gene TRBJ1-1; D uncertain. V was trimmed by 4 bases and J by 7 bases, leaving 10 bases between them. CDR1 is SGHTA and CDR2 is FQGNSA in the germline V gene. The CDR3 runs to 12 residues. This chain's CDR3 is CASSSRAHEAFF. CDR3 DNA: TGTGCCAGCAGCTCCCGGGCCCATGAAGCTTTCTTT.

V and J are TRBV29-1 and TRBJ2-7, with 9 bases identical to TRBD1. V shed 0 bases and J 3 bases; nucleotides not matched to a gene: 6. The germline V gene has CDR1 SQVTM and CDR2 ANQGSEA. The CDR3 is made up of 15 amino acids. The CDR3 region has the DNA TGCAGCGTTGAAGATGGCACAGGGGGCATCTACGAGCAGTACTTC. Translated, it gives CSVEDGTGGIYEQYF.

In its sample, this clonotype was seen many times. The chain joins TRBV7-9 to TRBJ1-2; unclear D gene. This CDR3 has 12 residues. The ends were cut back, 2 bases at V and 8 bases at J, with 9 bases in the middle. CDR1 and CDR2 (germline): SEHNR, FQNEAQ (reference sequence). The DNA for the CDR3 is TGTGCCAGCAGCTTATCAATCGAGGGCTACACCTTC. Translation gives CASSLSIEGYTF. The variable domain in full, with the rest retrieved from reference TRBV7-9 and TRBJ1-2, is DTGVSQNPRHKITKRGQNVTFRCDPISEHNRLYWYRQTLGQGPEFLTYFQNEAQLEKSRLLSDRFSAERPKGSFSTLEIQRTEQGDSAMYLCASSLSIEGYTFGSGTRLTVV.

Concerning this clonotype itself: Just one base apart from a much larger clone, this may be a read error. V and J are TRBV5-1 and TRBJ2-3, with 7 bases fitting TRBD1. Germline loops: CDR1 SGHRS, CDR2 YFSETQ. The CDR3 runs 15 residues. The CDR3 sequence: CASSFYEGATDMQYF. The CDR3 DNA follows: TGCGCCAGCAGCTTTTATGAGGGGGCAACAGATATGCAGTATTTT. Complete variable domain (other parts from reference TRBV5-1 and TRBJ2-3): KAGVTQTPRYLIKTRGQQVTLSCSPISGHRSVSWYQQTPGQGLQFLFEYFSETQRNKGNFPGRFSGRQFSNSRSEMNVSTLELGDSALYLCASSFYEGATDMQYFGPGTRLTVL.

On this clonotype itself: Compared with germline, one end of the junction differs, possibly owing to a read error. V usage is TRBV20-1 and J usage is TRBJ1-1; TRBD1 might be the D (5 bases). CDR3 size: 15 residues. Germline lookup yields CDR1 DFQATT and CDR2 SNEGSKA (reference sequence). The CDR3 bases are TGCAGTGCTAGAGGGGGCCGGGATTGGCACACTGAAGTTTTCTTT. This sequence encodes CSARGGRDWHTEVFF.

On this clonotype itself: Since a much larger clone is just one base distant, this may be a read error. The chain links TRBV5-1 to TRBJ2-1, with D perhaps matching TRBD2 (5 bases). The CDR3 covers 14 residues. Between the trimmed V and J ends, which lost 0 bases and 2 bases, there was a span of 6 bases. Germline CDR1 SGHRS, CDR2 YFSETQ. The CDR3: CASSLDGTYNEQFF. In DNA form, the CDR3 reads TGCGCCAGCAGCTTGGACGGGACCTACAATGAGCAGTTCTTC.

Many counts were recorded for this clonotype. The V and J genes are TRBV10-3 and TRBJ2-1; TRBD2 matches at 9 bases. Trimming at V came to 3 bases and at J to 6 bases, leaving 6 bases not matched to a gene. The length of the CDR3 is 15 residues. In germline, CDR1 is ENHRY, CDR2 SYGVKD. Here the CDR3 reads CAISDPAGGLNEQFF. DNA for the CDR3: TGTGCCATCAGTGATCCAGCGGGAGGCCTCAATGAGCAGTTCTTC.

This clonotype was counted ten times or more. This rearrangement joins TRBV29-1 to TRBJ2-3; TRBD1 is a possible D gene (6 bases). The CDR3 spans 14 residues. Germline lookup yields CDR1 SQVTM and CDR2 ANQGSEA. Trimming removed 4 bases at V and 3 bases at J, with 14 bases between. In DNA, the CDR3 is TGCAGCGTTGCCCCAGGGGCTGGTACAGATACGCAGTATTTT. It is translated as CSVAPGAGTDTQYF.

This clonotype appeared many times. The CDR3 DNA reads as TGTGCTAGTGCCCTACTAGCGAACACCGGGGAGCTGTTTTTT. Translation: CASALLANTGELFF. This chain connects TRBV12-5 to TRBJ2-2, with D possibly being TRBD2 (5 bases). This CDR3 region has 14 residues. Germline CDR1 LGHNT, CDR2 FRNRAP. V shed 7 bases and J shed 0 bases, with 9 bases lying between them. Full variable domain (remainder filled in from reference TRBV12-5 and TRBJ2-2): DARVTQTPRHKVTEMGQEVTMRCQPILGHNTVFWYRQTMMQGLELLAYFRNRAPLDDSGMPKDRFSAEMPDATLATLKIQPSEPRDSAVYFCASALLANTGELFFGEGSRLTVL.

The chain is built from TRBV7-9 and TRBJ2-7; 7 nucleotides agree with TRBD2. The CDR3 is made up of 14 amino acids. V lost 3 bases and J lost 4; bases outside the gene matches: 6. Looked up from germline, CDR1 is SEHNR and CDR2 is FQNEAQ (reference sequence). Written as DNA, the CDR3 is TGTGCCAGCAGCTTTCGGGGGGAGTTTTACGAGCAGTACTTC. Its protein is CASSFRGEFYEQYF.

The V and J genes are TRBV12-3 or TRBV12-4 and TRBJ2-2; maybe TRBD1 (6 bases). The CDR3 runs to 20 residues. V lost 1 base and J lost 0, with 21 bases in between. The CDR3 sequence is CASSLESFWGTHANTGELFF. CDR3 nucleotides: TGTGCCAGCAGTTTAGAAAGTTTTTGGGGGACACACGCGAACACCGGGGAGCTGTTTTTT.

The chain recombines TRBV6-1 with TRBJ2-2, with TRBD2 matching over 12 bases. The CDR3 runs 15 residues. Germline V gives CDR1 MNHNS, CDR2 SASEGT. V lost 4 bases, J lost 3 bases, and 0 bases stayed unmatched. The CDR3 DNA reads TGTGCCAGCAGTGGGACTAGCGGGGACACCGGGGAGCTGTTTTTT. Amino acids: CASSGTSGDTGELFF.

The V and J genes are TRBV2 and TRBJ1-2; no definite D call. V gave up 6 bases and J gave up 2 bases, with 16 bases separating them. Germline loops: CDR1 SNHLY, CDR2 FYNNEI. This CDR3 has 15 amino acids. The CDR3: CASRPLGSANYGYTF. The CDR3 DNA is TGTGCCAGCAGACCGTTGGGGAGTGCAAACTATGGCTACACCTTC.

This clonotype showed up just a few times. V usage is TRBV7-3 and J usage is TRBJ2-5; 7 positions match TRBD1. Losses at the gene ends were 5 bases for V and 5 bases for J; bases not matched to a gene: 11. CDR1 and CDR2 (germline): SGHTA, FQGTGA. The CDR3 covers 15 residues. The CDR3 sequence: CASSQTGNGAETQYF. CDR3 bases: TGTGCCAGCAGCCAGACAGGGAATGGGGCGGAGACCCAGTACTTC.

In its sample, this clonotype was seen many times. This rearrangement joins TRBV25-1 to TRBJ1-4; D unresolved. Trimming removed 0 bases from V and 8 bases from J, with 16 bases in between. Looked up from germline, CDR1 is MGHDK and CDR2 is SYGVNS. CDR3 length: 16 residues. This CDR3 reads CASSEYSLPLGEKLFF. In DNA, the CDR3 is TGTGCCAGCAGTGAATATAGTCTTCCTCTCGGGGAAAAACTGTTTTTT. Using reference TRBV25-1 and TRBJ1-4 for the parts outside the CDR3, the full variable domain is EADIYQTPRYLVIGTGKKITLECSQTMGHDKMYWYQQDPGMELHLIHYSYGVNSTEKGDLSSESTVSRIRTEHFPLTLESARPSHTSQYLCASSEYSLPLGEKLFFGSGTQLSVL.

This chain links TRBV19 with TRBJ1-5; 10 bases match TRBD1. This CDR3 spans 18 amino acids. Trimming at V came to 5 bases and at J to 0 bases, leaving 10 bases not matched to a gene. Germline values: CDR1 LNHDA, CDR2 SQIVND (reference sequence). As DNA, the CDR3 is TGTGCCAGTAGTGCAATCCGGGACAGGGGCTATAGCAATCAGCCCCAGCATTTT. It encodes CASSAIRDRGYSNQPQHF.

This clonotype was detected many times. J is TRBJ2-7 and V is TRBV6-1, with D perhaps matching TRBD2 (6 bases). With 11 bases removed from V and 5 bases from J, the gap between germline ends came to 19 bases. Germline V gene sequence: CDR1 MNHNS, CDR2 SASEGT. This CDR3 spans 13 amino acids. The CDR3 nucleotides are TGTGCCGCGGTGCGGGACGAAATCCACGAGCAGTACTTC. Translation: CAAVRDEIHEQYF.

J is TRBJ2-7 and V is TRBV6-2 or TRBV6-3, with D possibly TRBD2 on 5 matching bases. Germline assignment: CDR1 MNHEY and CDR2 SVGEGT. V was pared by 1 base and J by 7 bases, with 11 bases between. The CDR3 runs to 13 residues. The CDR3 loop is CASSYFAGGEQYF. CDR3 sequence (DNA): TGTGCCAGCAGTTACTTCGCGGGTGGAGAGCAGTACTTC.

This clonotype showed up many times. The rearrangement uses TRBV19 and TRBJ1-4; D is unclear. CDR3 length: 17 residues. The germline V gene has CDR1 LNHDA and CDR2 SQIVND (reference sequence). Trimming removed 1 base from V and 0 bases from J, with 12 bases in between. CDR3 region: CASSIGPGYATNEKLFF. The CDR3 DNA follows: TGTGCCAGTAGTATAGGTCCGGGATATGCAACTAATGAAAAACTGTTTTTT.